These 26 T cell receptor beta chains share one sample of origin, sequenced in a study of blood T cell repertoires in COVID-19. Clones were read by immunoSEQ multiplex PCR, and TCRdb kept only the in-frame ones, dropping some. The sample has around 66,000 clones; around 87% are singletons. Sequencing input: peripheral blood. The receptor source for this set is a man between 60 and 70 years old with acute or convalescent COVID-19.

This clone is a singleton in its sample. This rearrangement joins TRBV30 to TRBJ1-1; maybe TRBD1 (6 bases). This CDR3 comprises 15 residues. Trimming took off 0 bases at V and 0 bases at J, with 11 bases between the two ends. Germline V gives CDR1 GTSNPN, CDR2 SVGIG (reference sequence). As DNA, the CDR3 is TGTGCCTGGAGTGTACAGACAGGAATGAACACTGAAGCTTTCTTT. The encoded protein is CAWSVQTGMNTEAFF.

The chain employs TRBV27 and TRBJ2-1, with a tentative D call TRBD2 (5 bases). This CDR3 has 16 residues. The V and J ends lost 6 bases and 5 bases respectively, with 20 bases between them. The germline V gene has CDR1 MNHEY and CDR2 SMNVEV (reference sequence). The CDR3 loop reads CASRQPQLAGHNEQFF. The CDR3 nucleotides read TGTGCCAGCAGACAGCCCCAGTTGGCGGGTCACAATGAGCAGTTCTTC.

This chain links TRBV4-3 with TRBJ2-7, with a weak D call TRBD1 (6 bases). Trimming removed 0 bases from V and 1 base from J, with 7 bases in between. This CDR3 contains 14 residues. CDR1 is LGHNA, CDR2 YSLEER, per germline. The CDR3 reads CASSQDQGSYEQYF. The CDR3 DNA follows: TGCGCCAGCAGCCAAGATCAGGGGTCCTACGAGCAGTACTTC.

This clone has more than one count but fewer than ten. This chain uses TRBV30 with TRBJ2-3, with 7 bases fitting TRBD1. Germline V gives CDR1 GTSNPN, CDR2 SVGIG (reference sequence). This CDR3 region has 14 residues. Germline trimming cut 3 bases from V and 2 bases from J; bases unmatched to any gene: 5. The CDR3 spells CAWRDRAPTDTQYF. The CDR3 nucleotides read TGTGCCTGGAGAGACAGGGCGCCCACAGATACGCAGTATTTT.

The rearrangement links TRBV19 to TRBJ1-1; possibly TRBD1 for D (5 bases). V dropped 0 bases and J dropped 5 bases, with 16 bases sitting between them. The CDR3 loop spans 16 amino acids. CDR1 and CDR2 from the germline V gene are LNHDA and SQIVND (reference sequence). CDR3: CASSIDLSRGGTEAFF. CDR3 DNA: TGTGCCAGTAGTATAGATCTATCCCGCGGGGGGACTGAAGCTTTCTTT.

The chain joins TRBV5-6 to TRBJ1-2, with 7 bases matching TRBD1. The CDR3 runs to 12 residues. The trim removed 1 base at V and 9 bases at J, leaving 3 bases unmatched. The germline V gene has CDR1 SGHDT and CDR2 YYEEEE. CDR3 residues: CASSLPTGSYTF. In DNA form, the CDR3 reads TGTGCCAGCAGCTTGCCGACAGGGAGCTACACCTTC.

In this sample, this clone turned up a few times. The chain employs TRBV5-1 and TRBJ1-1; D is uncertain. Looked up from germline, CDR1 is SGHRS and CDR2 is YFSETQ. V lost 0 bases and J lost 1, with 4 bases in between. The CDR3 is made up of 13 amino acids. CDR3 region: CASSLDRNTEAFF. The CDR3 DNA reads TGCGCCAGCAGCTTGGACAGGAACACTGAAGCTTTCTTT. Supplemented by reference TRBV5-1 and TRBJ1-1, the full variable domain reads KAGVTQTPRYLIKTRGQQVTLSCSPISGHRSVSWYQQTPGQGLQFLFEYFSETQRNKGNFPGRFSGRQFSNSRSEMNVSTLELGDSALYLCASSLDRNTEAFFGQGTRLTVV.

DNA for the CDR3: TGTGCCAGCAGTTACTACAGGGGTTCCCTCTCCTACGAGCAGTACTTC. Residues: CASSYYRGSLSYEQYF. The V and J genes are TRBV6-5 and TRBJ2-7; 7 nucleotides agree with TRBD1. Germline-derived CDR1 and CDR2 are MNHEY and SVGAGI. The CDR3 extends over 16 amino acids. V trimming: 1 base; J trimming: 0 bases; junction bases outside the gene matches: 6.

This clone was detected once. Other DNA sequences within the sample encode an identical CDR3. V is TRBV14 and J is TRBJ2-5; tentative D call: TRBD1 (6 bases). Germline V gives CDR1 SGHDN, CDR2 FVKESK. The CDR3 contains 14 residues. The V and J ends lost 0 bases and 5 bases respectively, with 10 bases between them. The CDR3 DNA sequence: TGTGCCAGCAGCCAAGATCAGGGGCGGGAGACCCAGTACTTC. Translated: CASSQDQGRETQYF.

This chain links TRBV4-2 with TRBJ1-5, with D tentatively TRBD1 (5 bases). The CDR3 is 16 residues long. In germline, CDR1 is LGHNA, CDR2 YNFKEQ. Trimming pared 4 bases from V and 0 bases from J, leaving 13 bases between. The CDR3 protein is CASSLIGRGSNQPQHF. Written as DNA, the CDR3 is TGTGCCAGCAGCCTAATTGGTAGGGGTAGCAATCAGCCCCAGCATTTT.

V is TRBV2 and J is TRBJ2-3, with D tentatively TRBD2 (5 bases). Germline V gene data show CDR1 as SNHLY and CDR2 as FYNNEI. CDR3 size: 14 residues. V lost 10 bases and J lost 2, with 16 bases in between. The CDR3 is CATARASSTDTQYF. The CDR3 nucleotides read TGTGCCACCGCCCGGGCTAGCTCCACAGATACGCAGTATTTT. Looking up the rest from reference TRBV2 and TRBJ2-3 gives the full variable domain: EPEVTQTPSHQVTQMGQEVILRCVPISNHLYFYWYRQILGQKVEFLVSFYNNEISEKSEIFDDQFSVERPDGSNFTLKIRSTKLEDSAMYFCATARASSTDTQYFGPGTRLTVL.

The count of this clone is one. CDR3: CASSQGGGRRGETQYF. In DNA, the CDR3 is TGCGCCAGCAGCCAAGGCGGGGGCCGGCGCGGAGAGACCCAGTACTTC. J is TRBJ2-5 and V is TRBV4-3, with D tentatively TRBD2 (7 bases). The CDR3 length is 16 residues. Trimming removed 1 base from V and 4 bases from J, with 16 bases in between. The germline gives CDR1 LGHNA, CDR2 YSLEER.

The chain links TRBV12-3 or TRBV12-4 to TRBJ1-4; D gene ambiguous. The CDR3 has 11 residues. The ends were cut back, 4 bases at V and 11 bases at J, with 8 bases in the middle. As DNA, the CDR3 is TGTGCCAGCAGTTCAGGAGGGAAACTGTTTTTT. Translated: CASSSGGKLFF.

The table lists this clone with a few counts. This chain uses TRBV10-1 with TRBJ2-2; D is possibly TRBD2 (6 bases). The CDR3 runs 14 residues. V was clipped by 5 bases and J by 4 bases, with 11 bases between them. Germline CDR1 reads WNHNN; CDR2 reads SYGVQD (reference sequence). The chain's CDR3 is CASSRDFTTGELFF. The DNA for the CDR3 is TGCGCCAGCAGTCGGGACTTTACCACCGGGGAGCTGTTTTTT.

The chain employs TRBV7-9 and TRBJ2-7; D is perhaps TRBD1 (5 bases). The CDR3 has 14 amino acids. Per the germline V gene, CDR1 is SEHNR and CDR2 is FQNEAQ (reference sequence). Trimming pared 5 bases from V and 2 bases from J, leaving 13 bases between. The CDR3 DNA is TGTGCCAGCAGCCTTTTAGGGGTCACCTACGAGCAGTACTTC. Protein sequence: CASSLLGVTYEQYF.

The rearrangement links TRBV2 to TRBJ2-5, with D uncertain. Germline loops: CDR1 SNHLY, CDR2 FYNNEI. The V gene lost 7 bases and the J gene lost 7 bases, with 16 bases spanning the gap. There are 13 residues in the CDR3. In nucleotides, the CDR3 is TGTGCCAGCAACCCCGTTGATTCAGGGACCCAGTACTTC. Protein: CASNPVDSGTQYF.

The chain joins TRBV4-3 to TRBJ2-1; 10 nucleotides line up with TRBD1. The CDR3 runs to 15 residues. Germline trimming cut 2 bases from V and 5 bases from J; bases unmatched to any gene: 3. CDR1 LGHNA and CDR2 YSLEER come from the germline V gene. The CDR3 DNA is TGCGCCAGCAGCCAAAGGGACAGGGGCAACAATGAGCAGTTCTTC. Translating gives CASSQRDRGNNEQFF.

The chain joins TRBV6-2 or TRBV6-3 to TRBJ1-1, with 10 bases fitting TRBD1. The junction had 5 bases not matched to a gene; V was cut back by 2 bases and J by 5 bases. The CDR3 is 15 residues long. CDR1 and CDR2 from the germline V gene are MNHEY and SVGEGT. The CDR3 DNA reads TGTGCCAGCAGTTACGGGACAGGGGTTAGTACTGAAGCTTTCTTT. Translating gives CASSYGTGVSTEAFF.

V gene TRBV3-1 (or the pseudogene TRBV3-2) combines with J gene TRBJ1-1; 7 nucleotides align to TRBD1. The V and J ends lost 7 bases and 1 base, in that order; junction bases with no gene match: 9. The CDR3 runs 15 residues. Germline V lookup: CDR1 LGHDT, CDR2 YNNKEL (reference sequence). The CDR3 loop is CASTPDRVANTEAFF. The CDR3 DNA reads as TGTGCCAGCACCCCTGACAGGGTGGCGAACACTGAAGCTTTCTTT.

This rearrangement joins TRBV2 to TRBJ2-7; 7 nucleotides align to TRBD1. Trimming cost V 6 bases and J 3 bases; bases outside gene matches: 11. The CDR3 covers 15 residues. Germline lookup yields CDR1 SNHLY and CDR2 FYNNEI. The CDR3 region is CASRGERTGGYEQYF. The CDR3 DNA follows: TGTGCCAGCAGGGGGGAACGGACAGGTGGCTACGAGCAGTACTTC.

This chain connects TRBV4-2 to TRBJ2-7; 8 positions match TRBD2. Germline V gene lookup returns CDR1 LGHNA and CDR2 YNFKEQ. CDR3 length equals 15 residues. The V segment lost 0 bases and the J segment 2 bases; nucleotides outside the gene matches: 3. The DNA of the CDR3 is TGTGCCAGCAGCCAAGACACTAGCGGCGCCTACGAGCAGTACTTC. The encoded protein is CASSQDTSGAYEQYF.

V usage is TRBV27 and J usage is TRBJ1-2, with 9 positions matching TRBD1. CDR3 length equals 14 residues. Per the germline V gene, CDR1 is MNHEY and CDR2 is SMNVEV (reference sequence). The ends lost 5 bases at V and 4 bases at J; junction bases unmatched: 5. Here the CDR3 reads CASSPGQGVYGYTF. CDR3 sequence (DNA): TGTGCCAGCAGTCCGGGACAGGGAGTCTATGGCTACACCTTC.

The CDR3 DNA reads TGCGCCAGCAAAGGGGGGGCCGGGGAGACCCAGTACTTC. It yields the protein CASKGGAGETQYF. V and J are TRBV4-3 and TRBJ2-5; perhaps TRBD2 as D (7 bases). V shed 7 bases and J shed 5 bases, with 14 bases lying between them. This CDR3 region has 13 residues. Germline lookup yields CDR1 LGHNA and CDR2 YSLEER.

The gene calls are TRBV11-2 and TRBJ1-2, with a tentative D call TRBD1 (6 bases). CDR3 length: 14 residues. Trimming pared 1 base from V and 4 bases from J, leaving 10 bases between. Germline V gene sequence: CDR1 SGHAT, CDR2 FQNNGV. CDR3 residues: CASSLGDRPYGYTF. The CDR3 nucleotides are TGTGCCAGCAGCTTAGGCGACAGGCCCTATGGCTACACCTTC.

CDR3 in amino acids: CAWGGVQGDKYEQYF. DNA for the CDR3: TGTGCCTGGGGAGGTGTACAGGGAGATAAGTACGAGCAGTACTTC. The chain employs TRBV30 and TRBJ2-7; possible D gene TRBD1, 6 bases. This CDR3 spans 15 amino acids. From germline, CDR1 is GTSNPN and CDR2 SVGIG (reference sequence). V lost 5 bases and J lost 4, with 21 bases in between.

The chain links TRBV12-3 or TRBV12-4 to TRBJ1-3; D unresolved. The CDR3 has 12 residues. V was shortened by 7 bases and J by 0 bases, with 4 bases between the two germline ends. For the CDR3, the DNA is TGTGCCAGCACCAGCTCTGGAAACACCATATATTTT. Translation: CASTSSGNTIYF.